The T cell receptor beta chain under discussion was sequenced for a study of spatial heterogeneity in lung cancer (dated by TCRdb to the late 2010s). Turning to the overall study: Beta-chain transcripts were consistently detected in greater numbers than alpha-chain transcripts, which likely reflects a higher abundance of beta-chain transcripts. In the raw uncorrected reads, each unique combination of TCR and UMI appeared more than ten times on average. In non-small cell lung cancer, the study made a quantitative comparison of TCR alpha and beta repertoires among multiple tumor regions, matched nontumor lung and blood. Nonsynonymous mutation counts, determined by whole-exome sequencing of tumor tissue, were related to TCR repertoire features. At surgery, both alpha and beta chains were TCR-sequenced in 220 tumor regions, some 64 matched nontumor lung samples and a few dozen PBMC samples. Findings and caveats that apply to the study as a whole: Confirming at a functional level the hypothesis that regional TCRs recognize regional mutations was considered to require additional single-cell paired TCR alpha and beta sequencing.

V is shortened by 4 bases, J by 5 bases, and the region joining them spans 15 bases. The germline V gene encodes CDR1 SGHDT and CDR2 YYEEEE. The CDR3 measures 14 amino acids from cysteine to phenylalanine. Just CDR3 DNA is preserved here, 42 bases in frame from base 1. Taking its sample share into account, this clonotype is medium-sized (0.01 to 0.1%). Its specific antigen is unknown. Base-call qualities are not available, and no considerably larger clone is one nucleotide away. Interpreted using the paper, the time point label stands for: sample taken at primary tumor resection. Donors were some 67 patients with early-stage, untreated non-small cell lung cancer from the lung TRACERx cohort. Whole RNA extracted from tumor and nontumor lung tissue, or from cryopreserved PBMC samples, was used for TCR sequencing without cell sorting. Only patients for whom sufficient RNA was available from at least two tumor regions were selected for TCR sequencing. A lung pathologist reviewed the tumor and adjacent nontumor lung specimens before the specimens were selected.

Libraries were constructed by 5' RACE. Reads for this sample came from a NextSeq 500. The TCR library protocol attached a unique molecular identifier to each TCR cDNA molecule to allow correction of PCR and sequencing errors. The original pipeline was this. Decombinator tools were used for TCR identification, UMI-based error correction and CDR3 extraction. Expanded TCRs were defined as those above a frequency of 2 per 1,000, corresponding to the top 1% of the tumor frequency distribution. Renyi diversity was calculated using the R vegan package after each repertoire was subsampled 100 times to 5,000 TCRs. CDR3 similarity networks were built from amino acid triplet string-kernel similarity, connecting CDR3s with pairwise similarity above 0.82. TCRdb reworked the public reads: Q25 trimming with fastp, MiXCR clone assembly, productive beta chains retained. Each record represents a unique CDR3 protein, reported with the most common genes and DNA among its rows. Clone size and V and J calls follow TCRdb, not the original study. The sample table holds fewer than 3,000 distinct CDR3 sequences, of which more than 15% were seen once. The ten top clones hold approximately 16% of the sample.

This material consisted of normal lung tissue next to the tumor, taken at surgery. The TCR was taken from a male donor with early-stage non-small cell lung cancer. The chain joins TRBV5-6 to TRBJ2-5; TRBD2 is a weak D gene call, 6 bases matching. The nucleotide sequence is TGTGCCAGCAGCATATCCGGGGGTCTGGAGACCCAGTACTTC. It codes for CASSISGGLETQYF. The reference TRBV5-6 and TRBJ2-5 proteins fill in what lies around the CDR3, so the full variable domain reads DAGVTQSPTHLIKTRGQQVTLRCSPKSGHDTVSWYQQALGQGPQFIFQYYEEEERQRGNFPDRFSGHQFPNYSSELNVNALLLGDSALYLCASSISGGLETQYFGPGTRLLVL.